The rows below give T cell receptor beta chains drawn from one sample of a study of T cells after yellow fever vaccination. From the 5' RACE reads, TCRdb called clonotypes with MiXCR, one entry per CDR3 protein. The sample holds more than 75,000 distinct CDR3 sequences, about 8.8% seen once. This material consisted of CD8+ T cells not binding an NS4B(214-222) dextramer, sorted from PBMCs, taken less than 18 days after the first yellow fever vaccination. Receptors were obtained from a man younger than 35 who received the YFV17D yellow fever vaccine. CDR3s leave out the opening cysteine and the closing phenylalanine or tryptophan. The order of the fields is D gene, J gene, V gene, clone size, CDR3 protein. The D gene is left open where the match is weak. The size of a clone is reported for some rows only, either as once, few or many, or as a class for expanded clones.

D: -; J: TRBJ1-2; V: TRBV9; size: few; CDR3: ASRGSNYGYT
D: -; J: TRBJ2-5; V: TRBV7-8; size: few; CDR3: ASSLAWGGRETQY
D: -; J: TRBJ2-7; V: TRBV11-2; size: -; CDR3: ASSLEPADNYEQY
D: -; J: TRBJ1-1; V: TRBV19; size: -; CDR3: ASSIKGNTEAF
D: -; J: TRBJ2-3; V: TRBV11-2; size: few; CDR3: ASSPTSTDTQY
D: -; J: TRBJ1-1; V: TRBV27; size: -; CDR3: ASSPTPRIMSMNTEAF
D: TRBD1; J: TRBJ1-2; V: TRBV4-2; size: few; CDR3: ASSQDKDRLGGYT
D: -; J: TRBJ2-1; V: TRBV10-2; size: -; CDR3: ASSEGPWYEQF
D: TRBD2; J: TRBJ2-3; V: TRBV10-3; size: -; CDR3: AIRSGTSGGVTDTQY
D: TRBD2; J: TRBJ2-5; V: TRBV4-2; size: -; CDR3: ASSQGELAGRMTQY
D: -; J: TRBJ1-5; V: TRBV2; size: few; CDR3: ASSPPDGHQPQH